This T cell receptor (beta chain) was recovered during a study of shared clonotypes between healthy human individuals (dated by TCRdb to 2018 to 2021). At the level of the whole study: The cohort comprised a couple of women and a few men aged 18 to 49 years. To estimate repertoire size and how much clonotype sharing occurs between individuals, the study deeply sequenced the blood TCR repertoires of five healthy adults. For each donor, CD4 naive and CD4 memory were each run on three plates, CD8 naive on two plates, and CD8 memory on one plate. To increase sequencing depth and limit assay-specific biases, TCR repertoire library preparation and sequencing were carried out by different laboratories using diverse techniques. Per donor, leukapheresis produced somewhere between about 0.9 and 9.5 billion PBMCs.

Using the deep immunoSEQ assay, multiplex PCR amplified TCR CDR3 regions from genomic DNA. Extracted genomic DNA from each cell subset was distributed evenly across all wells of several immunoSEQ 96-well plates, and each plate was treated as a replicate. For sorted subsets, roughly 200 ng of genomic DNA, equivalent to around 31,000 T cell genomes, went into each replicate PCR. Purified libraries were measured with a Qubit 3.0 fluorometer, size-checked on a Bioanalyzer 2100, and measured again with the KAPA Library Quantification kit. Every immunoSEQ 96-well plate was sequenced on a separate single-read 150-cycle Illumina NextSeq 550 flow cell. Per the source publication's procedure: Because the immunoSEQ output held only junctional sequences and lacked quality scores, the filtering could not match the filtering applied to full-length reads. To assign V/J genes and CDR3, sequences were annotated against IMGT germline references using PyIR, a Python wrapper for IgBLAST v1.9. Reads were removed for weak V/J assignments (E-value above 1e-6), missing CDR3, stop codons, out-of-frame junctions, or ambiguous translated residues. V3J clonotypes were defined as sequences sharing the same inferred V gene, J gene, and CDR3 amino acid sequence. Percentage overlap between repertoires was calculated by dividing the number of shared unique clonotypes by the size of the smaller repertoire. Richness of each repertoire was evaluated using RTK rarefaction, the Chao1 estimator, and Recon v2.1 estimates of unobserved clonotypes. Generation probabilities for all TCRbeta clonotypes obtained by the gDNA method from several donors were computed using OLGA. TCRdb took over this immuneACCESS table, retaining in-frame rearrangements with V and J assigned. Such tables are incomplete; in checked studies, under half of the missing clones stem from an unresolved V gene, and the remainder is unexplained. V, J and clone size are those of that table, while D and trimming were read from the DNA. The sample contains millions of clones, about 92% of them found a single time. Jointly, the top ten make up 1.5% to 2% of the sample.

CD8 naive samples consisted of CD45RO-negative cells that were positively selected for CCR7, yielding a CD45RA+CCR7+ population without TemRA cells. The donors were healthy, HIV-negative adults with no recently reported acute infections or vaccinations. Every donor was a Caucasian adult residing in Nashville, Tennessee, USA. After blood collection by leukapheresis, PBMCs were isolated using Ficoll-Histopaque density gradient centrifugation and then cryopreserved in the vapor phase of liquid nitrogen. Purity and quantity of every magnetically sorted T cell population were checked by analytical flow cytometry. Genomic DNA was isolated from every sorted fraction and measured by UV absorbance on a Nanodrop 2000c. Cut back by 8 bases and 1 base, the V and J ends lie 11 bases apart. Including the terminal cysteine and phenylalanine, the CDR3 comprises 12 residues. Only the CDR3 portion is preserved as DNA: 36 bases, with reading frame beginning at the first base. From the germline V gene, CDR1 is SQVTM and CDR2 is ANQGSEA.

A remark on this clone: Its antigen has not been determined. Within one base of it there is no much larger clone, and no base qualities were kept.

Overall study results and their limits: Clonotypes shared by all four sorted-subset donors showed higher generation probabilities than non-shared clonotypes. The small number of donors limited the genetic and exposure-history diversity represented. Sharing across a handful of donors was observed for 4.5% to 6.5% of naive CD4, less than 4% of naive CD8, about 2.5% of memory CD4, and roughly 0.4% of memory CD8 clonotypes. Naive subsets generally had larger estimated clonotype richness than memory subsets. Pairwise subsampling indicated that sequencing depth was expected to affect the degree of clonotype sharing among donors. Only blood was sampled, and tissue TCR repertoires likely differ from those in blood. Rarefaction of sorted-subset datasets indicated incomplete sequencing despite the large sequencing depth.

The sequence came from a man between 18 and 29 years old in good health. Some clones in this sample may be carry-over from other donors' samples. Recombination joined TRBV29-1 with TRBJ1-1; no D gene is confidently identified. Sequenced sample: naive CD8+ T cells from PBMCs. The cell subset or site label, as the study defines it: CD45RA+CCR7+. The DNA sequence is TGCAGCTCCTACGACGGGAACACTGAAGCTTTCTTT. Translated, it gives CSSYDGNTEAFF.